These 2 T cell receptor beta chains came from one sample sequenced in a study of Graves' ophthalmopathy and Graves' hyperthyroidism. TCR beta CDR3 amplification used RNA transcripts. HTBI primers primed a first-round RT-PCR, and a second-round multiplex PCR followed. TCRdb reprocessed the multiplex PCR reads via MiXCR and lists one record per CDR3 protein. The sample lists 200,000 to 250,000 distinct CDR3 sequences, about 22% occurring once. Input material: peripheral blood. These receptors were collected from a woman aged 50 to 60 with Graves' ophthalmopathy.

This clonotype came up once. This chain joins TRBV27 and TRBJ1-1, with 7 nucleotides matching TRBD1. Trimming at V came to 5 bases and at J to 4 bases, leaving 10 bases not matched to a gene. The germline gives CDR1 MNHEY, CDR2 SMNVEV (reference sequence). This CDR3 is built from 15 residues. CDR3 nucleotides: TGTGCCAGCAGTCCGGATAGGGACAGTATCACTGAAGCTTTCTTT. Its translation: CASSPDRDSITEAFF.

The rearrangement uses TRBV30 and TRBJ1-1; 7 bases agree with TRBD1. The V and J ends lost 4 bases and 1 base, in that order; junction bases with no gene match: 6. Germline V gene data show CDR1 as GTSNPN and CDR2 as SVGIG (reference sequence). The CDR3 has 14 residues. Here the CDR3 reads CAWTPTGRNTEAFF. The CDR3 DNA sequence: TGTGCCTGGACCCCGACAGGGAGGAACACTGAAGCTTTCTTT.